Following are 24 T cell receptor beta chains from one sample sequenced in a study of T cell repertoires in cytomegalovirus infection. TCRdb used MiXCR to reprocess the reads, holding one entry per CDR3 protein. Here the sample spans about 310,000 distinct CDR3 sequences, roughly 25% being singletons. Their specific antigens are unknown. This material consisted of cultured PBMCs, taken from culture after CMV antigen stimulation. These receptors all come from a human donor in good health (CMV status not recorded). Some clones in this sample may be carry-over from other donors' samples.

This clonotype appeared a few times. This rearrangement joins TRBV27 to TRBJ1-1; no reliable D call. The CDR3 consists of 14 residues. Germline values: CDR1 MNHEY, CDR2 SMNVEV (reference sequence). V lost 3 bases to trimming and J lost 4 bases, with 12 bases between them. The CDR3 bases are TGTGCCAGCAGTTTGTATGGCCTAGGCACTGAAGCTTTCTTT. It codes for CASSLYGLGTEAFF.

V is TRBV4-1 and J is TRBJ2-1; no reliable D call. CDR3 length: 15 residues. Germline CDR1 reads MGHRA; CDR2 reads YSYEKL. V lost 1 base, J lost 9 bases, and 16 bases lay in between. The CDR3 is CASSQGGSPGREQFF. CDR3 sequence (DNA): TGCGCCAGCAGCCAAGGAGGATCCCCCGGGCGTGAGCAGTTCTTC.

This clonotype has ten or more counts. V gene TRBV7-8 combines with J gene TRBJ2-7, with a possible D match to TRBD2 (5 bases). Germline assignment: CDR1 SGHVS and CDR2 FQNEAQ. Trimming shortened V by 1 base and J by 7 bases, and 17 bases separated the two germline ends. This CDR3 is built from 15 residues. CDR3 in amino acids: CASSLDGGLGKEQYF. The CDR3 nucleotides read TGTGCCAGCAGCTTAGATGGTGGGCTCGGGAAGGAGCAGTACTTC.

J is TRBJ1-1 and V is TRBV27; a possible D gene is TRBD1 (6 bases). Deletions cut 2 bases from V and 9 bases from J, with 13 bases between. The germline V gene has CDR1 MNHEY and CDR2 SMNVEV (reference sequence). The CDR3 is 13 residues long. The CDR3 loop reads CASSLTGSVQAFF. In nucleotides, the CDR3 is TGTGCCAGCAGTTTAACAGGGTCCGTCCAAGCTTTCTTT.

There are a few counts of this clonotype. J is TRBJ1-6 and V is TRBV20-1; D not certain. The CDR3 length is 14 residues. Trimming left V 0 bases short and J 6 bases short, with 9 bases between. Germline V CDR1 and CDR2: DFQATT, SNEGSKA (reference sequence). The CDR3 loop reads CSARDLAVNSPLHF. In DNA, the CDR3 is TGCAGTGCTAGAGATCTCGCAGTTAATTCACCCCTCCACTTT.

The chain is built from TRBV19 and TRBJ1-5; a weak D match, TRBD1 (5 bases). CDR3 length: 15 residues. CDR1 is LNHDA, CDR2 SQIVND, per germline (reference sequence). Trimming left V 7 bases short and J 3 bases short, with 16 bases between. CDR3 nucleotides: TGTGCCAGTAAGCAGGACAACGCAATCAATCAGCCCCAGCATTTT. This encodes CASKQDNAINQPQHF.

This clonotype appeared a few times. The chain is built from TRBV12-3 or TRBV12-4 and TRBJ2-1, with a tentative D call TRBD2 (5 bases). This CDR3 comprises 12 residues. V was cut by 6 bases and J by 8 bases, with 11 bases left in between. The CDR3 DNA follows: TGTGCCAGCAGCTCCTACGGGGATGAGCAGTTCTTC. It yields the protein CASSSYGDEQFF.

This chain connects TRBV19 to TRBJ2-2, with TRBD2 matching over 7 bases. The CDR3 is 15 amino acids. The V segment lost 6 bases and the J segment 3 bases; nucleotides outside the gene matches: 7. Germline V lookup: CDR1 LNHDA, CDR2 SQIVND (reference sequence). CDR3 sequence (DNA): TGTGCCAGTAGGTTGGGGCTAGCGGACACCGGGGAGCTGTTTTTT. This translates into CASRLGLADTGELFF.

The chain links TRBV30 to TRBJ2-4; 10 bases align to TRBD2. V lost 0 bases, J lost 1 base, and 12 bases stayed unmatched. Germline CDR1 reads GTSNPN; CDR2 reads SVGIG (reference sequence). This CDR3 has 19 residues. This CDR3 is CAWSVMWTSGPGAKNIQYF. DNA of the CDR3: TGTGCCTGGAGTGTCATGTGGACTAGCGGACCAGGGGCCAAAAACATTCAGTACTTC.

The J gene is TRBJ1-5, the V gene TRBV19, with 9 positions matching TRBD1. Per the germline V gene, CDR1 is LNHDA and CDR2 is SQIVND (reference sequence). CDR3 length: 17 amino acids. V was pared by 6 bases and J by 4 bases, with 13 bases of the junction left unmatched. The CDR3 protein is CASRLSPGQGNNQPQHF. Written as DNA, the CDR3 is TGTGCCAGTAGATTATCGCCGGGACAGGGAAATAATCAGCCCCAGCATTTT.

Comments on this clonotype: Given a much more abundant clone one base away, this may be a read error. Here the CDR3 DNA reads TGTGCCAGCAGCTCCAGCACCATGGGGGGGCAGTACTTC. Residues: CASSSSTMGGQYF. This chain connects TRBV11-2 to TRBJ2-7; possible D gene TRBD2, 6 bases. Trimming removed 4 bases from V and 9 bases from J, with 16 bases in between. The length of the CDR3 is 13 residues. Germline values: CDR1 SGHAT, CDR2 FQNNGV.

The V call is TRBV6-2 or TRBV6-3, the J call TRBJ1-2; D remains unclear. Germline lookup yields CDR1 MNHEY and CDR2 SVGEGT. Trimming removed 2 bases at V and 6 bases at J, with 4 bases between. This CDR3 comprises 11 residues. CDR3 in DNA: TGTGCCAGCAGTTACCCCAATGGCTACACCTTC. This gives the protein CASSYPNGYTF.

In its sample, this clonotype was seen once. The chain joins TRBV2 to TRBJ2-2; TRBD2 is a possible D gene (6 bases). In germline, CDR1 is SNHLY, CDR2 FYNNEI. The CDR3 loop spans 12 amino acids. The CDR3 sequence is CGGGKNTGELFF. The CDR3 DNA is TGTGGAGGAGGGAAGAACACCGGGGAGCTGTTTTTT.

V and J are TRBV27 and TRBJ2-1; 9 nucleotides match TRBD1. Germline V gives CDR1 MNHEY, CDR2 SMNVEV (reference sequence). Trimming at V came to 2 bases and at J to 5 bases, leaving 10 bases not matched to a gene. This CDR3 is 17 amino acids long. CDR3 sequence reads: CASSLNGVRQGDNEQFF. CDR3 nucleotides: TGTGCCAGCAGTTTAAATGGTGTCCGACAGGGGGACAATGAGCAGTTCTTC.

At least ten counts were recorded for this clonotype. V and J are TRBV7-9 and TRBJ1-1, with TRBD1 matching 10 bases. Trimming removed 5 bases from V and 4 bases from J; junction bases left unmatched: 19. CDR1 is SEHNR, CDR2 FQNEAQ, per germline (reference sequence). This CDR3 is 19 amino acids long. The CDR3 DNA reads as TGTGCCAGCAGCCTGCGGCCTTCTCTCCTCCGGGACAGGGGCACTGAAGCTTTCTTT. Translation: CASSLRPSLLRDRGTEAFF.

This clonotype was counted a few times. The V gene is TRBV12-5, the J gene TRBJ1-2; D unresolved. Germline CDR1 and CDR2: LGHNT and FRNRAP. Trimming took off 3 bases at V and 8 bases at J, with 10 bases between the two ends. The CDR3 is 12 residues long. The CDR3 is CASGFTVGGYTF. The CDR3 region has the DNA TGTGCTAGTGGTTTTACAGTTGGAGGCTACACCTTC.

V is TRBV25-1 and J is TRBJ2-1; 8 nucleotides match TRBD2. Germline values: CDR1 MGHDK, CDR2 SYGVNS. This CDR3 spans 16 amino acids. The J segment lost 5 bases and the V segment lost 0 bases, leaving 6 bases of the junction unmatched. CDR3 DNA sequence: TGTGCCAGCAGTGAATATGGACTAGCCGACGACAATGAGCAGTTCTTC. It yields the protein CASSEYGLADDNEQFF.

This chain links TRBV12-3 or TRBV12-4 with TRBJ2-1; perhaps TRBD1 as D (6 bases). The CDR3 is 13 residues long. Trimming pared 4 bases from V and 6 bases from J, leaving 10 bases between. This CDR3 reads CASSSGGPNEQFF. The CDR3 bases are TGTGCCAGCAGTTCTGGGGGCCCCAATGAGCAGTTCTTC.

This chain uses TRBV6-2 or TRBV6-3 with TRBJ2-1; D might be TRBD2 (6 bases). The V end lost 7 bases, the J end lost 9 bases, and 19 bases lay between the germline ends. Germline lookup yields CDR1 MNHEY and CDR2 SVGEGT. The CDR3 is 14 residues long. Here the CDR3 DNA reads TGTGCCAGCAATAGACCCCGACTAGTAGGTGAGCAGTTCTTC. Encoded protein: CASNRPRLVGEQFF.

Only a few counts were recorded for this clonotype. This rearrangement joins TRBV7-8 to TRBJ1-6; 10 bases map to TRBD1. V lost 3 bases and J lost 8; bases outside the gene matches: 10. This CDR3 is built from 17 residues. Germline V lookup: CDR1 SGHVS, CDR2 FQNEAQ. DNA of the CDR3: TGTGCCAGCAGCTTCGTTACCACCGGGACAGGGGATTCACCCCTCCACTTT. Translation gives CASSFVTTGTGDSPLHF.

This rearrangement joins TRBV6-2 or TRBV6-3 to TRBJ2-3, with TRBD2 as a possible D gene (5 bases). V lost 0 bases, J lost 2 bases, and 12 bases lay in between. The CDR3 sequence is 16 residues long. The germline V gene has CDR1 MNHEY and CDR2 SVGEGT. The DNA of the CDR3 is TGTGCCAGCAGTTACTCGATCCGGGGATCCACAGATACGCAGTATTTT. Amino acids: CASSYSIRGSTDTQYF.

This chain links TRBV10-3 with TRBJ2-3; a possible D gene is TRBD2 (6 bases). This CDR3 comprises 14 residues. V was shortened by 4 bases and J by 5 bases, with 13 bases between the two germline ends. CDR1 is ENHRY, CDR2 SYGVKD, per germline. The DNA for the CDR3 is TGTGCCATCAGTGGTAGCGGTTCGAGAGATACGCAGTATTTT. Translation: CAISGSGSRDTQYF.

V gene TRBV28 combines with J gene TRBJ2-1; no clear D gene. The CDR3 extends over 14 amino acids. Germline CDR1 MDHEN, CDR2 SYDVKM. The V end was cut by 5 bases, the J end by 3 bases, with 11 bases between. CDR3 DNA sequence: TGTGCCAGCAGTGAGGTGGGCTACTACAATGAGCAGTTCTTC. Amino acids: CASSEVGYYNEQFF. Full variable domain (missing parts from reference TRBV28 and TRBJ2-1): DVKVTQSSRYLVKRTGEKVFLECVQDMDHENMFWYRQDPGLGLRLIYFSYDVKMKEKGDIPEGYSVSREKKERFSLILESASTNQTSMYLCASSEVGYYNEQFFGPGTRLTVL.

The CDR3, as DNA: TGTGCCAGCAGCTCACAGGGGGCGTTAGGTACGCAGTATTTT. Its translation is CASSSQGALGTQYF. This chain joins TRBV7-2 and TRBJ2-3; 9 bases map to TRBD1. Germline CDR1 and CDR2: SGHTA and FQGNSA. V was pared by 4 bases and J by 8 bases, with 7 bases of the junction left unmatched. The CDR3 has 14 amino acids.